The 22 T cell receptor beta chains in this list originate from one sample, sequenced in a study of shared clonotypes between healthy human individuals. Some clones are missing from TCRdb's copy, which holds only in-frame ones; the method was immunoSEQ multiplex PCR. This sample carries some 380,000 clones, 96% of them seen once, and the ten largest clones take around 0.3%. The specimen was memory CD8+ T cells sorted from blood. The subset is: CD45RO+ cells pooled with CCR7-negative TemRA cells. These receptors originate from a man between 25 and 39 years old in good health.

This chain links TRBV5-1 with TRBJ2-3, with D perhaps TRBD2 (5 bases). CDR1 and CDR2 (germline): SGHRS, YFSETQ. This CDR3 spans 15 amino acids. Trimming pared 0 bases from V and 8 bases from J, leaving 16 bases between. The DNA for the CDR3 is TGCGCCAGCAGCTTGGATCGGCAGGACTTCGGTACGCAGTATTTT. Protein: CASSLDRQDFGTQYF.

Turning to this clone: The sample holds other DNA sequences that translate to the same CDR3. The DNA of the CDR3 is TGTGCCAGCAGCTTCGGGGCCACAGATACGCAGTATTTT. Protein sequence: CASSFGATDTQYF. This sequence joins TRBV5-6 and TRBJ2-3; the D call may be TRBD1 or TRBD2 (5 bases each). Germline lookup yields CDR1 SGHDT and CDR2 YYEEEE. V was clipped by 2 bases and J by 2 bases, with 6 bases between them. CDR3 length: 13 residues.

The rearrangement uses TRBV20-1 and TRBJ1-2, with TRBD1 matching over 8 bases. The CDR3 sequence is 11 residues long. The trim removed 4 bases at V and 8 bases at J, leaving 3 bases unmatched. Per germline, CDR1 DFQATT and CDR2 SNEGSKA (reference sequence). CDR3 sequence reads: CSATGGGGYTF. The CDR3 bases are TGCAGTGCTACAGGGGGCGGAGGCTACACCTTC.

The CDR3 coding sequence is TGTGCCAGCAGCTTTTTTGGAGGGGGAGGGCCGGTCTCCTACAATGAGCAGTTCTTC. It codes for CASSFFGGGGPVSYNEQFF. The chain is built from TRBV11-1 and TRBJ2-1, with D perhaps TRBD2 (7 bases). Trimming took 3 bases from V and 0 from J, leaving 21 bases between them. This CDR3 is built from 19 residues. Germline CDR1 and CDR2: SGHAT and FQDESV (reference sequence).

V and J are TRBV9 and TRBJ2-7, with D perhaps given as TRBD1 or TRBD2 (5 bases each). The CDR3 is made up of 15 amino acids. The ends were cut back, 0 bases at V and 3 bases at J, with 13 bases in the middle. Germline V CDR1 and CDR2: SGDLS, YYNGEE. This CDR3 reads CASSVDGDPFYEQYF. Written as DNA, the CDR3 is TGTGCCAGCAGCGTAGACGGGGACCCATTCTACGAGCAGTACTTC.

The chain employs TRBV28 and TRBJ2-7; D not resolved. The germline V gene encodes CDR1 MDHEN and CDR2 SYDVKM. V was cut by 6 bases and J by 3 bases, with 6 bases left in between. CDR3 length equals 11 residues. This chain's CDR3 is CASSRNYEQYF. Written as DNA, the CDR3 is TGTGCCAGCAGCCGCAACTACGAGCAGTACTTC.

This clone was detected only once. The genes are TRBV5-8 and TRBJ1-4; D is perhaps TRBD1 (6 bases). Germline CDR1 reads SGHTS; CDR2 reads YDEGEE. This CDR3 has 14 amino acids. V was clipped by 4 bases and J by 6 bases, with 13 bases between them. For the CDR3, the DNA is TGTGCCAGCAGCCTACAGGGAGGGGATGAAAAACTGTTTTTT. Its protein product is CASSLQGGDEKLFF.

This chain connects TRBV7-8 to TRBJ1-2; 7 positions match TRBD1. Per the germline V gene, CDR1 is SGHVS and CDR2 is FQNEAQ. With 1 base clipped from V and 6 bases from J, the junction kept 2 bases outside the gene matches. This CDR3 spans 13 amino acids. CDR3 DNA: TGTGCCAGCAGCTTAGGAAGGGGGCATGGCTACACCTTC. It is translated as CASSLGRGHGYTF.

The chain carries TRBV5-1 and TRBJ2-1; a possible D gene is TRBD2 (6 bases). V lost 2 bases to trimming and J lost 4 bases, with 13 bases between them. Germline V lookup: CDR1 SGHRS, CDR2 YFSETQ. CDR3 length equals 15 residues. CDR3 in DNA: TGCGCCAGCAGCTTAGGAGGGAGGTCTTACAATGAGCAGTTCTTC. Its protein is CASSLGGRSYNEQFF.

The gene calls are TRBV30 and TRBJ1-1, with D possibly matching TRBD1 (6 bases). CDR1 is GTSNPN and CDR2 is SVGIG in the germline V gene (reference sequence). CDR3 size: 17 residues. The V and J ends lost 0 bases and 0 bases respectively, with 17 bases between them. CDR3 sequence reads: CAWSVKRGGLMNTEAFF. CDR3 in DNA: TGTGCCTGGAGTGTAAAGCGAGGGGGGCTCATGAACACTGAAGCTTTCTTT.

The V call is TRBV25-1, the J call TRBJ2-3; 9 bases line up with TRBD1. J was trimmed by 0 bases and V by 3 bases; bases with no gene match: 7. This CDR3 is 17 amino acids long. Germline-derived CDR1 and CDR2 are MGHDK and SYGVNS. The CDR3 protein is CASSDPYRGRSTDTQYF. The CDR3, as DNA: TGTGCCAGCAGTGATCCGTACAGGGGGCGTAGCACAGATACGCAGTATTTT.

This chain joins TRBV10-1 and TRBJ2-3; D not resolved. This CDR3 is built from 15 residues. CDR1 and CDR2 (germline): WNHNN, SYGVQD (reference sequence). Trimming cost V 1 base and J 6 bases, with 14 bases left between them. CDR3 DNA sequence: TGCGCCAGCAGTGAGTTTAGTATGGCTCCCGATACGCAGTATTTT. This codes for CASSEFSMAPDTQYF.

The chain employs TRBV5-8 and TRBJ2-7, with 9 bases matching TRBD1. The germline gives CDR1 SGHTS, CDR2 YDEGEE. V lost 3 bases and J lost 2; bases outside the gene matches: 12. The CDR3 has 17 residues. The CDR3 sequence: CASSSFRSGTGTYEQYF. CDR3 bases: TGTGCCAGCAGCTCCTTTAGGTCCGGGACAGGGACCTACGAGCAGTACTTC.

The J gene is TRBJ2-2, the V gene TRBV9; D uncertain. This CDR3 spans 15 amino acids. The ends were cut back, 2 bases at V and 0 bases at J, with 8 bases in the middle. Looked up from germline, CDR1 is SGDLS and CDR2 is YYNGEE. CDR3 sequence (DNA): TGTGCCAGCAGCGTTCAGGTTGCGAACACCGGGGAGCTGTTTTTT. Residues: CASSVQVANTGELFF.

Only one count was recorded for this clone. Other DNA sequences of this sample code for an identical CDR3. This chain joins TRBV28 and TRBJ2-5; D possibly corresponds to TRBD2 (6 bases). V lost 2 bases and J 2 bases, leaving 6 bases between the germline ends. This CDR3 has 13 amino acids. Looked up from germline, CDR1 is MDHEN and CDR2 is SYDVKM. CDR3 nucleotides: TGTGCCAGCAGTTTAGGGGGGCAAGAGACCCAGTACTTC. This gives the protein CASSLGGQETQYF.

The CDR3 bases are TGTGCCAGCAGCAGGGGACCAGAGGAGACCCAGTACTTC. Translated: CASSRGPEETQYF. V is TRBV5-4 and J is TRBJ2-5; D could derive from TRBD1 or TRBD2 (5 bases each). The CDR3 extends over 13 amino acids. Germline lookup yields CDR1 SGHNT and CDR2 YYREEE (reference sequence). Trimming stripped 4 bases from V and 5 bases from J, with 12 bases between.

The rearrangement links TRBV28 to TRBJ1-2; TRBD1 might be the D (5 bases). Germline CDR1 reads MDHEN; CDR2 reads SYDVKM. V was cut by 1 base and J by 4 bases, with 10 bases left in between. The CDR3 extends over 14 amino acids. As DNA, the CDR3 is TGTGCCAGCAGTTTATCAGGGTCTTCCTATGGCTACACCTTC. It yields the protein CASSLSGSSYGYTF.

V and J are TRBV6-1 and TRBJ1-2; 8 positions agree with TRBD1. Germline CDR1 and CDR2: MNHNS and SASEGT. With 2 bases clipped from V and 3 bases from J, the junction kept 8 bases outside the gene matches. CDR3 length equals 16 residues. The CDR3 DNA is TGTGCCAGCAGTGAATATGTGCGGGACAGGTACTATGGCTACACCTTC. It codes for CASSEYVRDRYYGYTF.

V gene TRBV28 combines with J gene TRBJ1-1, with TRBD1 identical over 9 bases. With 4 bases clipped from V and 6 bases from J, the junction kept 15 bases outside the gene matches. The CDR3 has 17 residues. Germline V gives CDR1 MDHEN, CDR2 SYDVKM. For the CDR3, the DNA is TGTGCCAGCAGTTCGTTCGGGACAGGGACTCGTGGGGCTGAAGCTTTCTTT. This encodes CASSSFGTGTRGAEAFF.

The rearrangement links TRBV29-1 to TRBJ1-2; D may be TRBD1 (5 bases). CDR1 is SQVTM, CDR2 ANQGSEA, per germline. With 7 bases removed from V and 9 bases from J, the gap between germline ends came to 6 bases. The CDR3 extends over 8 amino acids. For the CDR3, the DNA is TGCAGCGAGGACAGCTACACCTTC. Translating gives CSEDSYTF.

This chain's CDR3 is CASSNDRGYEQYF. The CDR3 region has the DNA TGCGCCAGCAGCAACGACAGGGGGTACGAGCAGTACTTC. This chain joins TRBV4-1 and TRBJ2-7, with 9 bases fitting TRBD1. V gave up 5 bases and J gave up 4 bases; unmatched junction bases: 3. The CDR3 totals 13 residues. Germline V gene data show CDR1 as MGHRA and CDR2 as YSYEKL.

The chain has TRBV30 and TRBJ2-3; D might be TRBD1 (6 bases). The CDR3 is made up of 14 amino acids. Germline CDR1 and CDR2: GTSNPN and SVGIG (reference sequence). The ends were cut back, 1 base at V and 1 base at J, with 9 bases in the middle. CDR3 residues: CAWSEQGGTDTQYF. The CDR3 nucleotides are TGTGCCTGGAGTGAACAGGGAGGCACAGATACGCAGTATTTT.